This T cell receptor (beta chain) is drawn from a study of pediatric ulcerative colitis. CDR3 length: 17 amino acids. Germline CDR1 reads SGHAT; CDR2 reads FQNNGV. V trimming: 5 bases; J trimming: 2 bases; junction bases outside the gene matches: 8. The protocol was immunoSEQ multiplex PCR, while the TCRdb copy is restricted to in-frame clones and leaves out a portion. The sample contains 10,000 or so clones, 80% to 90% of which appear only once. V usage is TRBV11-2 and J usage is TRBJ2-6, with 8 bases aligning to TRBD2. The source material was blood. This TCR was recovered from a girl aged 5 to 17 with moderate ulcerative colitis. CDR3 sequence (DNA): TGTGCCAGCAGCCCCAATCACGGGGGGGCTGGGGCCAACGTCCTGACTTTC. It translates to CASSPNHGGAGANVLTF.